The T cell receptor (beta chain) described here comes from a study (TCRdb year 2016). The CDR1 and CDR2 encoded by the germline V gene (reference sequence) are WNHNN and SYGVQD. The CDR3 runs 12 amino acids, cysteine and phenylalanine included. The entry retains the CDR3 DNA only, 36 bases that are in frame from base 1. Deletion took 8 bases off V and 6 bases off J, with a span of 10 bases between the germline ends. This clonotype appeared a few times. Its antigen is unknown. No base-level quality is on record; no much larger clone is a single base apart. The library was built by means of RT-PCR. Sequencing was carried out with an Illumina MiSeq. TCRdb reprocessed the public reads (quality trimming at Q25 with fastp, clone calling with MiXCR) and kept in-frame beta chains. Here each entry gathers all rows of one CDR3 protein and keeps the most common genes and DNA. The sample data list about 700,000 distinct CDR3 sequences, and 13% to 15% of these were observed just once. In total, the top ten clones hold 3.6% of the sample.

This TCR came from a female donor in good health, serving as a healthy control. Input material: memory CD4+ T cells from blood. This chain joins TRBV10-1 to TRBJ2-2; a tentative D call is TRBD2 (6 bases match). The CDR3 protein is CASRAGSGELFF. The DNA sequence is given as TGCGCCAGCCGCGCGGGGTCCGGGGAGCTGTTTTTT.